This record covers a single T cell receptor beta chain. This record belongs to a study of shared clonotypes between healthy human individuals. About the study: Sampling drew on donors who were a couple of women and a few men aged 18 to 49.

The assay used deep level. Repertoires were generated with immunoSEQ multiplex PCR, while TCRdb's copy carries only in-frame clones and drops some. Altogether 2 million to 3 million clones are present, over 85% being singletons, with the ten largest covering more than 0.35%. The receptor was derived from a man aged 18 to 29 in good health. Some clones in this sample may be carry-over from other donors' samples. The sequencing input was naive CD4+ T cells from PBMCs. Subset meaning: CD45RA+ positively selected.

The CDR3 DNA reads TGTGCCAGCAGCTCCCTGTGGGGACAGGTAATGAACAATGAGCAGTTCTTC. It translates to CASSSLWGQVMNNEQFF. V usage is TRBV5-6 and J usage is TRBJ2-1; 8 bases agree with TRBD1. V shed 3 bases and J 5 bases; nucleotides not matched to a gene: 13. This CDR3 spans 17 amino acids. Germline values: CDR1 SGHDT, CDR2 YYEEEE.